This TCR beta chain came from a study of T-cell reconstitution after alpha-beta-depleted transplantation in children. Preparation of the TCRbeta library used unique molecular identifiers. MiXCR, applied by TCRdb to the PCR reads, yields one record per CDR3 protein. The table records approximately 170,000 distinct CDR3 sequences, around 10% of them present only once. This clonotype was seen at least ten times. Germline CDR1 is MNHNY and CDR2 is SVGAGI (reference sequence). This CDR3 spans 12 amino acids. Trimming pared 2 bases from V and 9 bases from J, leaving 11 bases between. The rearrangement links TRBV6-6 to TRBJ2-7, with D tentatively TRBD1 or TRBD2 (6 bases each). The receptor's source is a boy aged 2 to 10 with acute myeloid leukemia, due to receive a stem cell transplant. The sequences come from PBMCs, collected before TCRalphabeta/CD19-depleted stem cell transplant. The CDR3 here is CASSYPGGGQYV. The CDR3 DNA reads TGTGCCAGCAGTTACCCCGGAGGGGGGCAGTACGTC.